These 6 T cell receptor beta chains came from one sample sequenced in a study of post-analysis software for immune sequencing data. Study-level findings and limits: Controls showed lower frequencies than patients for a handful of TRBV segments, and TRBV5-6, TRBV5-1 and TRBV20-1 were among these.

Which antigens these TCRs recognize remains unknown. cDNA libraries for TCR beta contained unique molecular identifiers. MiXCR was run by TCRdb on the PCR reads, yielding one entry per CDR3 protein. Of roughly 620,000 distinct CDR3 sequences listed, about 44% are singletons. Sequencing was done on a sample of blood. The source of these receptors is a girl aged 5 to 17 with multiple sclerosis.

This clonotype was recorded a few times. CDR3 protein: CASSLANGQAYEQYF. The CDR3 region has the DNA TGTGCCAGCAGCTTGGCAAACGGACAGGCCTACGAGCAGTACTTC. The chain recombines TRBV7-6 with TRBJ2-7; TRBD1 matches 7 bases. J gave up 2 bases and V 3 bases, and 7 bases lay outside the gene matches. From germline, CDR1 is SGHVS and CDR2 FNYEAQ. The CDR3 spans 15 residues.

The DNA for the CDR3 is TGCAGCGTTACTAAGGGAAACACTGAAGCTTTCTTT. Its protein product is CSVTKGNTEAFF. V is TRBV29-1 and J is TRBJ1-1, with no clear D. The CDR3 sequence is 12 residues long. CDR1 SQVTM and CDR2 ANQGSEA come from the germline V gene. Trimming took off 5 bases at V and 2 bases at J, with 9 bases between the two ends.

This clonotype occurred a few times. The chain carries TRBV20-1 and TRBJ2-3; TRBD1 matches 8 bases. Germline V gene data show CDR1 as DFQATT and CDR2 as SNEGSKA (reference sequence). V lost 3 bases and J lost 2; bases outside the gene matches: 10. This CDR3 is 16 amino acids long. The CDR3 protein is CSASDDRGYSTDTQYF. CDR3 DNA sequence: TGCAGTGCTAGCGATGACAGGGGCTACTCCACAGATACGCAGTATTTT.

The genes are TRBV14 and TRBJ2-5; TRBD1 or TRBD2 may be the D gene (5 bases each). The closer fit of TRBJ2-7 to the DNA end suggests the J call may be wrong. This CDR3 has 17 residues. CDR1 is SGHDN, CDR2 FVKESK, per germline. CDR3 bases: TGTGCCAGCAGTGGGGGTTTAAAGGACACCGTAGTTTACGAGCAGTACTTC. The encoded protein is CASSGGLKDTVVYEQYF.

This clonotype was observed a few times. V and J are TRBV18 and TRBJ2-5; D ambiguous. V was clipped by 1 base and J by 1 base, with 4 bases between them. This CDR3 contains 13 residues. The germline V gene has CDR1 KGHSH and CDR2 LQKENI. This chain's CDR3 is CASSPQPQETQYF. For the CDR3, the DNA is TGTGCCAGCTCACCACAGCCCCAAGAGACCCAGTACTTC.

The chain employs TRBV3-1 and TRBJ1-2; no firm D call. CDR1 is LGHDT, CDR2 YNNKEL, per germline (reference sequence). The CDR3 extends over 15 amino acids. V dropped 3 bases and J dropped 7 bases, with 18 bases sitting between them. CDR3: CASSHKDGRSGGYTF. Here the CDR3 DNA reads TGTGCCAGCAGCCATAAGGACGGGCGCAGCGGTGGCTACACCTTC.